Sequencing of this TCR beta chain was carried out in a study of OX40 agonist ivuxolimab in advanced cancers. Turning to the study itself: In this trial design, patients received ivuxolimab intravenously at 0.01 to 10 mg/kg every 2 weeks. Allowance was made for prior anti-PD-1, anti-PD-L1 or anti-CTLA-4 therapy, and roughly 39% had some.

Autoimmune disease history or systemic immunosuppression led to patients being barred. The germline gives CDR1 MNHNS, CDR2 SASEGT. The CDR3 has 15 residues. Trimming took off 3 bases at V and 4 bases at J, with 15 bases between the two ends. The repertoire was sequenced with immunoSEQ multiplex PCR; TCRdb's copy has only in-frame clones and lacks some. This sample has around 74,000 clones, with 85% to 90% found just once. This rearrangement joins TRBV6-1 to TRBJ1-2, with a possible D match to TRBD1 (6 bases). Source: CD4+ or CD8+ T cells sorted from blood, taken in a trial of the OX40 agonist ivuxolimab. The receptor was derived from an adult with an advanced solid tumor such as melanoma, head and neck, liver or kidney cancer. The CDR3: CASSDRRGVGYGYTF. The CDR3 DNA reads as TGTGCCAGCAGTGACAGGAGGGGGGTGGGCTATGGCTACACCTTC.